Presented here are 17 T cell receptor beta chains from one specimen sequenced in a study of cytomegalovirus exposure and HLA in healthy donors (dated by TCRdb to about 2017). The library was produced with the immunoSEQ multiplex PCR assay. For the multiplex PCR, a mixture combining 60 forward primers for TCR Vbeta segments and 13 reverse primers for TCR Jbeta segments was used. In TCRdb, the immuneACCESS table is reduced to in-frame sequences with V and J assigned. These tables do not hold every clone; where another copy was compared, an unresolved V gene accounts for under half, and the others remain unexplained. This sample gives fewer than 250,000 clones in total; around 83% of them show up just once. The top ten clonotypes cover more than 1.5% of the sample. The sequenced sample was PBMCs. Every receptor here comes from a middle-aged man in good health and CMV-seropositive.

This clone was recorded only once. J is TRBJ1-1 and V is TRBV6-1, with D maybe TRBD1 (5 bases). This CDR3 is 15 amino acids long. The germline CDR1 and CDR2 sequences are MNHNS and SASEGT. V was cut by 3 bases and J by 3 bases, with 14 bases left in between. The CDR3 bases are TGTGCCAGCAGTGACCAGGGCCCCCGGGACACTGAAGCTTTCTTT. Amino acid sequence: CASSDQGPRDTEAFF.

For this clone: Distinct nucleotide sequences in the sample also encode this CDR3. Here the CDR3 reads CASSFVEKTGDEQFF. CDR3 DNA sequence: TGTGCCAGCAGCTTTGTGGAGAAGACCGGTGATGAGCAGTTCTTC. This chain connects TRBV7-9 to TRBJ2-1; no definite D call. The CDR3 runs 15 residues. CDR1 and CDR2 from the germline V gene are SEHNR and FQNEAQ (reference sequence). V was pared by 3 bases and J by 8 bases, with 17 bases between. Using reference TRBV7-9 and TRBJ2-1 for the parts outside the CDR3, the full variable domain is DTGVSQNPRHKITKRGQNVTFRCDPISEHNRLYWYRQTLGQGPEFLTYFQNEAQLEKSRLLSDRFSAERPKGSFSTLEIQRTEQGDSAMYLCASSFVEKTGDEQFFGPGTRLTVL.

This chain connects TRBV5-4 to TRBJ2-7; weak D call: TRBD1 (6 bases). The ends were cut back, 4 bases at V and 0 bases at J, with 11 bases in the middle. The CDR3 sequence is 14 residues long. CDR1 and CDR2 from the germline V gene are SGHNT and YYREEE (reference sequence). The CDR3 sequence is CASSHRASSYEQYF. CDR3 DNA sequence: TGTGCCAGCAGCCACAGGGCAAGCTCCTACGAGCAGTACTTC. Variable domain in full (rest from reference TRBV5-4 and TRBJ2-7): ETGVTQSPTHLIKTRGQQVTLRCSSQSGHNTVSWYQQALGQGPQFIFQYYREEENGRGNFPPRFSGLQFPNYSSELNVNALELDDSALYLCASSHRASSYEQYFGPGTRLTVT.

V is TRBV21-1 and J is TRBJ2-7; the D call in the table, TRBD1, was not verified against the DNA. TRBV21-1 constitutes a pseudogene. The CDR3 is 17 residues long. CDR3 in amino acids: CASSTTYRGFRSYEQYF. The CDR3 nucleotides are TGTGCCAGCAGCACCACCTACAGGGGATTTCGATCCTACGAGCAGTACTTC.

The chain has TRBV2 and TRBJ2-3; 12 nucleotides agree with TRBD2. Germline trimming cut 4 bases from V and 11 bases from J; bases unmatched to any gene: 1. Germline values: CDR1 SNHLY, CDR2 FYNNEI. This CDR3 has 12 residues. CDR3 amino acids: CASSGTSGMQYF. CDR3 nucleotide sequence: TGTGCCAGCAGTGGGACTAGCGGGATGCAGTATTTT.

The chain recombines TRBV6-5 with TRBJ2-2; D remains unclear. From germline, CDR1 is MNHEY and CDR2 SVGAGI. Trimming stripped 3 bases from V and 6 bases from J, with 8 bases between. CDR3 length: 13 residues. CDR3 sequence reads: CASSYSIAGELFF. DNA of the CDR3: TGTGCCAGCAGTTATTCTATCGCCGGGGAGCTGTTTTTT.

The chain links TRBV28 to TRBJ1-1; TRBD1 matches 10 bases. CDR3 length: 15 residues. Germline CDR1 MDHEN, CDR2 SYDVKM. V shed 3 bases, J shed 1 base, and the junction held 2 bases outside the gene matches. CDR3 residues: CASSLTGGPNTEAFF. In nucleotides, the CDR3 is TGTGCCAGCAGTTTGACAGGGGGCCCGAACACTGAAGCTTTCTTT.

This chain links TRBV5-1 with TRBJ2-1, with 15 bases that match TRBD2. Trimming cost V 4 bases and J 2 bases; bases outside gene matches: 4. Germline V gives CDR1 SGHRS, CDR2 YFSETQ. The CDR3 length is 17 residues. CDR3 sequence (DNA): TGCGCCAGCAGCCGCGGGACTAGCGGGGGGACCTACAATGAGCAGTTCTTC. It encodes CASSRGTSGGTYNEQFF.

The rearrangement uses TRBV19 and TRBJ2-1; D not certain. The ends were cut back, 5 bases at V and 5 bases at J, with 19 bases in the middle. Per the germline V gene, CDR1 is LNHDA and CDR2 is SQIVND (reference sequence). CDR3 size: 16 residues. CDR3 protein: CASSPTPPHYHNEQFF. The CDR3 bases are TGTGCCAGTAGTCCCACCCCACCCCACTACCACAATGAGCAGTTCTTC.

Concerning this clone itself: Sequence at one end of the junction differs from germline and may be a read error. This chain joins TRBV7-9 and TRBJ1-2, with 7 bases identical to TRBD1. Germline CDR1 is SEHNR and CDR2 is FQNEAQ (reference sequence). The CDR3 contains 17 residues. CDR3 protein: CSSSLAPRGTAYYGYTF. The CDR3 bases are TGTTCCAGCAGCTTAGCCCCTCGTGGGACAGCGTATTACGGCTACACCTTC.

For this clone: Compared with germline, one end of the junction differs, possibly owing to a read error. This chain uses TRBV29-1 with TRBJ2-7, with D possibly TRBD1 on 5 matching bases. The CDR3 runs 12 residues. Germline lookup yields CDR1 SQVTM and CDR2 ANQGSEA. In DNA, the CDR3 is TGCAGCGTAAGACAGAACCCCTATGAGCAGTACTTC. The encoded protein is CSVRQNPYEQYF.

Written as DNA, the CDR3 is TGTGCTAGTGGTTCTACCGAACCGGGACAGGGACGTTACGAGCAGTACTTC. It translates to CASGSTEPGQGRYEQYF. The V call is TRBV12-5, the J call TRBJ2-7; the match to TRBD1 covers 9 bases. V shed 4 bases, J shed 4 bases, and the junction held 14 bases outside the gene matches. CDR1 and CDR2 (germline): LGHNT, FRNRAP. The CDR3 consists of 17 residues.

To note about this clone: The junction departs from germline at one end; a sequencing error may be responsible. The chain employs TRBV20-1 and TRBJ2-1; 7 bases agree with TRBD2. Looked up from germline, CDR1 is DFQATT and CDR2 is SNEGSKA (reference sequence). This CDR3 comprises 10 residues. CDR3 sequence (DNA): TGCAGTGCTAGGAGCGGGATAGAGCTCTTC. Amino acids: CSARSGIELF.

CDR3 residues: CSVVDREKGPEAFF. CDR3 sequence (DNA): TGCAGCGTTGTGGACAGGGAGAAGGGCCCTGAAGCTTTCTTT. This chain uses TRBV29-1 with TRBJ1-1; TRBD1 matches at 8 bases. V lost 4 bases and J lost 6; bases outside the gene matches: 10. CDR1 and CDR2 from the germline V gene are SQVTM and ANQGSEA. There are 14 residues in the CDR3.

The V call is TRBV20-1, the J call TRBJ2-7, with 7 bases lining up with TRBD1. This CDR3 spans 11 amino acids. Trimming at V came to 3 bases and at J to 10 bases, leaving 6 bases not matched to a gene. Germline CDR1 is DFQATT and CDR2 is SNEGSKA (reference sequence). CDR3 sequence: CSASATGIQYF. In nucleotides, the CDR3 is TGCAGTGCTAGCGCGACAGGGATTCAGTACTTC.

The CDR3 nucleotides read TGTGCCAGTAGTCCTGCTTGGGGCCCTTACGAGCAGTACTTC. Amino acid sequence: CASSPAWGPYEQYF. This chain uses TRBV19 with TRBJ2-7, with a tentative D call TRBD1 (5 bases). The CDR3 totals 14 residues. Germline V gene lookup returns CDR1 LNHDA and CDR2 SQIVND (reference sequence). The V end was cut by 5 bases, the J end by 4 bases, with 15 bases between. The full variable domain, rest sourced from reference TRBV19 and TRBJ2-7, is DGGITQSPKYLFRKEGQNVTLSCEQNLNHDAMYWYRQDPGQGLRLIYYSQIVNDFQKGDIAEGYSVSREKKESFPLTVTSAQKNPTAFYLCASSPAWGPYEQYFGPGTRLTVT.

The chain combines TRBV30 with TRBJ2-2; no reliable D call. V shed 7 bases and J shed 5 bases, with 17 bases lying between them. The germline V gene encodes CDR1 GTSNPN and CDR2 SVGIG (reference sequence). This CDR3 is built from 14 residues. The CDR3 loop reads CAFHTQSYTGELFF. CDR3 nucleotides: TGTGCCTTTCACACCCAAAGTTATACCGGGGAGCTGTTTTTT.